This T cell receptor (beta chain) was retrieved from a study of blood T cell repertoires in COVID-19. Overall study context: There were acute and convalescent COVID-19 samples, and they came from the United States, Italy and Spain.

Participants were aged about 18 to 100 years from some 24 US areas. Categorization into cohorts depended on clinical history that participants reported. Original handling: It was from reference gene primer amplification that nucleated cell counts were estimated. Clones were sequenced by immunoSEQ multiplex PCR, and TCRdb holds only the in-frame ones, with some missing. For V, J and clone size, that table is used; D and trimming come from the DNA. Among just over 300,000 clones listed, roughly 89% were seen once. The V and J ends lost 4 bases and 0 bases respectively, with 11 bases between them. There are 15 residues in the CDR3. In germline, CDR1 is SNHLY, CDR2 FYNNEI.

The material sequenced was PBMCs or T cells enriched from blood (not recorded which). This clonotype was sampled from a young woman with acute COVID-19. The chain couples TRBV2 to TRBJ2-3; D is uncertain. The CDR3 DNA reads TGTGCCAGCAGTGTGTCCGGTGCTAGCACAGATACGCAGTATTTT. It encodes CASSVSGASTDTQYF.